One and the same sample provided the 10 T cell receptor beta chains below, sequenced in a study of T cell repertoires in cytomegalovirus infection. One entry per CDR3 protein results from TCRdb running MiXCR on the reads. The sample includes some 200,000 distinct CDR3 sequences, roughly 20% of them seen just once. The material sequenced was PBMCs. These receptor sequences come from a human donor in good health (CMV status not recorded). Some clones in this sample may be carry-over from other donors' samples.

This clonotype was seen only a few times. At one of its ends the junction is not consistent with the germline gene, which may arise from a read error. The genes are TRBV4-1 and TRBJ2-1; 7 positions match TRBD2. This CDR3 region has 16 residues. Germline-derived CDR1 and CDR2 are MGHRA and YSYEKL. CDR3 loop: CASSQAGGMEGNEQFF. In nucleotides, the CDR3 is TGCGCCAGCAGTCAAGCCGGGGGGATGGAAGGCAATGAGCAGTTCTTC.

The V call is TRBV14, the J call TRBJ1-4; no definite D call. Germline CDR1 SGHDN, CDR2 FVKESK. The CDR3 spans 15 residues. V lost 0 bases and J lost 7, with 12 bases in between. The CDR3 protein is CASSQDLSAGEKLFF. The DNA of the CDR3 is TGTGCCAGCAGCCAAGATTTGTCAGCGGGTGAAAAACTGTTTTTT.

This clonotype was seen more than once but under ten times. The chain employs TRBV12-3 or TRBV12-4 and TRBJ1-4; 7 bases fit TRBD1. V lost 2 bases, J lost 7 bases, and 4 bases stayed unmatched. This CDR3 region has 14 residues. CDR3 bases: TGTGCCAGCAGTTTAAGGACAGGTGGTGAAAAACTGTTTTTT. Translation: CASSLRTGGEKLFF.

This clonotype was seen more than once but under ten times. The CDR3, as DNA: TGTGCCAGCAGTGGTAGACGTCCCGGGGAGCTGTTTTTT. Protein: CASSGRRPGELFF. V gene TRBV28 combines with J gene TRBJ2-2; no definite D call. Trimming took off 5 bases at V and 6 bases at J, with 10 bases between the two ends. The CDR3 has 13 residues. In germline, CDR1 is MDHEN, CDR2 SYDVKM.

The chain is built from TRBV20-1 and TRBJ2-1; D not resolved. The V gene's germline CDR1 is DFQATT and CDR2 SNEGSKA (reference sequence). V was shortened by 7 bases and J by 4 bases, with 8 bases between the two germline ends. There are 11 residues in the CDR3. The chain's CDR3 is CSVRVYNEQFF. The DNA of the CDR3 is TGCAGTGTGCGCGTATACAATGAGCAGTTCTTC.

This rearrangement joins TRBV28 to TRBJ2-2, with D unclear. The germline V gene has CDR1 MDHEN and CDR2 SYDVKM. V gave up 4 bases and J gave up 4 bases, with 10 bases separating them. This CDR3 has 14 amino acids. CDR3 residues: CASSSAQATGELFF. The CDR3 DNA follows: TGTGCCAGCAGTTCGGCCCAAGCCACCGGGGAGCTGTTTTTT.

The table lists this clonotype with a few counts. Written as DNA, the CDR3 is TGTGCCAGTAGGACCGCTGGGACTAGCGGGATTGAAGATACGCAGTATTTT. Translation gives CASRTAGTSGIEDTQYF. The chain recombines TRBV19 with TRBJ2-3; 13 bases are a match to TRBD2. Per germline, CDR1 LNHDA and CDR2 SQIVND (reference sequence). This CDR3 region has 17 residues. Trimming took 6 bases from V and 5 from J; bases not matched to a gene: 11.

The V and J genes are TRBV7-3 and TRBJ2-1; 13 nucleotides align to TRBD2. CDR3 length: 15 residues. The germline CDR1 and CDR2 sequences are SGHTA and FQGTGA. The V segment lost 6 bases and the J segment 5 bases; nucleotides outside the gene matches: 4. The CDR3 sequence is CASRLAGGLNNEQFF. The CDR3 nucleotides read TGTGCCAGCAGACTAGCGGGGGGGCTCAACAATGAGCAGTTCTTC.

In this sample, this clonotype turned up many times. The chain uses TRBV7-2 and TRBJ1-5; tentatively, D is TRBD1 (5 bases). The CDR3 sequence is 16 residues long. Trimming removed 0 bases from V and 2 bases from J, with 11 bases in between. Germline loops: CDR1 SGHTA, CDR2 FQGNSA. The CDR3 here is CASSLAWGGGNQPQHF. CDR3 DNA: TGTGCCAGCAGCTTAGCGTGGGGGGGAGGCAATCAGCCCCAGCATTTT.

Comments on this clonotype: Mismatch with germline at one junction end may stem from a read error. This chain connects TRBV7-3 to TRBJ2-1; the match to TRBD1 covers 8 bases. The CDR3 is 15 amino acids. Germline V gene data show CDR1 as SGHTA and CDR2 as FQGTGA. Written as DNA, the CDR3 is TGTGCCAGCAGCTTAACATGGGACAGGTACAATGAGCAGCTCTTC. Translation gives CASSLTWDRYNEQLF. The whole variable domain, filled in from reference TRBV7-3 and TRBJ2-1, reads GAGVSQTPSNKVTEKGKYVELRCDPISGHTALYWYRQSLGQGPEFLIYFQGTGAADDSGLPNDRFFAVRPEGSVSTLKIQRTERGDSAVYLCASSLTWDRYNEQLFGPGTRLTVL.